This TCR beta chain was recorded in a study of shared clonotypes between healthy human individuals. The CDR3 totals 16 residues. Trimming at V came to 3 bases and at J to 2 bases, leaving 9 bases not matched to a gene. From germline, CDR1 is MNHEY and CDR2 SMNVEV (reference sequence). Replicate PCRs for sorted subsets used roughly 200 ng DNA; this equaled 30,000 to 35,000 T cell genomes. This table comes from immunoSEQ multiplex PCR, and its TCRdb copy is limited to in-frame clones, with some not included. The sample shows over a million clones, roughly 95% of them seen only once. The V call is TRBV27, the J call TRBJ2-7; 8 bases line up with TRBD1. The sequencing sample was made of naive CD4+ T cells sorted from blood. Subset indicated: CD45RA+ positively selected. The sequence was collected from a man aged 30 to 45 in good health. Here the CDR3 reads CASSFRGPGGTYEQYF. The CDR3 nucleotides read TGTGCCAGCAGTTTTCGGGGGCCAGGGGGCACCTACGAGCAGTACTTC.